The clone carrying this T cell receptor (beta chain) was detected only once. The antigen remains undetermined. This sample was taken from a study of blood T cells in healthy people across ages. Study findings and constraints: The percentage of naive T cells correlated strongly with TCR beta diversity.

The CDR3 contains 16 residues. From germline, CDR1 is MNHEY and CDR2 SMNVEV (reference sequence). PCR was performed a second time for about 7 to 12 cycles using a sample-barcoded 5' primer and a J-beta primer mix. Every single cDNA molecule received a tag from a template-switch adaptor with 12 random nucleotides. TCRdb reanalysed the 5' RACE reads using MiXCR and keeps one entry per CDR3 protein. There are 1.5 million to 2 million distinct CDR3 sequences in the sample; about 30% occur only once, and 7% to 9% lies in the top ten. The receptor was derived from a woman aged 25-40 years in good health. Source material: blood. The chain joins TRBV27 to TRBJ2-4; 11 bases line up with TRBD1. Near its end, the DNA agrees better with TRBJ2-7, so the J call may be wrong. CDR3 in DNA: TGTGCCAGCAGTTTATGGGGGGACAGGGGGATCTACGAGCAGTACTTC. This encodes CASSLWGDRGIYEQYF.